This is a list of T cell receptor beta chains from one sample in a study of CXCR3-negative and CXCR3-positive naive CD8 T cells. Reanalyzing the 5' RACE reads, TCRdb keeps one entry per CDR3 protein, without DNA. The sample holds roughly 89,000 distinct CDR3 sequences. Sequencing input: naive CXCR3- CD8+ T cells from blood. The receptors come from a human donor in good health. Some clones in this sample may be carry-over from other donors' samples. Each CDR3 is given with its conserved first and last residue.

v_call	cdr3_length	j_call	cdr3_aa
TRBV7-9	15	TRBJ2-1	CASIPGTGGENEQFF
TRBV9	13	TRBJ2-1	CASSPQSPGEQFF
TRBV11-3	13	TRBJ2-7	CASSGQEGDEQYF
TRBV7-9	16	TRBJ1-2	CASSAETGGPNYGYTF
TRBV6-6	14	TRBJ1-4	CASSYSIVNEKLFF
TRBV28	16	TRBJ2-5	CASSYRTGGGLETQYF
TRBV30	13	TRBJ2-2	CAWSFPSTGELFF
TRBV6-2/TRBV6-3	16	TRBJ2-1	CASSYLRTDTHNEQFF
TRBV7-8	17	TRBJ2-2	CASSAARLAVNTGELFF
TRBV7-3	15	TRBJ1-1	CASSQGLGENTEAFF
TRBV6-6	13	TRBJ1-5	CASSLGSNQPQHF
TRBV6-5	15	TRBJ2-2	CASSYSAGPVAELFF
TRBV27	17	TRBJ2-7	CASSPVAGTSGPYEQYF
TRBV4-1	15	TRBJ2-5	CASSQKTGWGETQYF
TRBV27	14	TRBJ2-7	CASSFGESSYEQYF
TRBV11-2	15	TRBJ1-1	CASSENRGENTEAFF
TRBV5-4	14	TRBJ2-2	CASSWGRSPGELFF
TRBV2	17	TRBJ2-7	CASSNNPILPPNNEQYF
TRBV7-9	12	TRBJ2-7	CASSFSTYEQYF
TRBV7-8	16	TRBJ2-7	CASSPNQAGGSHEQYF
TRBV7-2	15	TRBJ2-7	CASSSQGGGPYEQYF
TRBV12-3/TRBV12-4	12	TRBJ1-5	CASSWGASPQHF